This T cell receptor beta chain was sequenced in a study of beta chain features in type 1 diabetes. The single heparinised draw taken from each donor contained about 100 mL of blood on average. Isolated RNA was reverse transcribed in full, so expressed TCRB transcripts were sequenced. Assay used: immunoSEQ multiplex PCR; TCRdb lists only in-frame clones, some missing. The table lists roughly 400,000 clones, approximately 15% of them singletons. In regard to this clone: Its antigen is unidentified.

Study-wide findings and caveats: For patients and controls alike, PCR might favor shorter templates to the same degree.

The CDR3 has 14 residues. Deletions cut 6 bases from V and 7 bases from J, with 16 bases between. Germline V CDR1 and CDR2: LNHNV, YYDKDF (reference sequence). This TCR came from a woman under 30 in good health. The chain carries TRBV15 and TRBJ2-4, with D possibly TRBD1 on 5 matching bases. Input material: naive CD4+ T cells from blood. In DNA form, the CDR3 reads TGTGCCACCAGAGGGGTGGGCCAGAGTAACATTCAGTACTTC. This gives the protein CATRGVGQSNIQYF.